The next 11 T cell receptor beta chains were all read from a single sample in a study of identical twins. TCRdb redid the calling of the 5' RACE reads with MiXCR, one entry per CDR3 protein. The repertoire holds approximately 220,000 distinct CDR3 sequences, with 6% to 8% as singletons. These data were also reused for a study on yellow fever vaccine responses in identical twins.

The sequenced sample was CD8+ T cells sorted from blood. The receptors stem from a woman aged 18-29 years in good health.

J is TRBJ2-7 and V is TRBV15; perhaps TRBD1 as D (5 bases). V shed 5 bases and J shed 1 base, with 9 bases lying between them. Germline V gives CDR1 LNHNV, CDR2 YYDKDF (reference sequence). The CDR3 has 13 amino acids. The CDR3 DNA reads TGTGCCACCAGCCCTACAGGATCCTACGAGCAGTACTTC. Protein product: CATSPTGSYEQYF.

This clonotype was detected only a few times. This chain joins TRBV3-1 and TRBJ1-2, with TRBD1 as a possible D gene (6 bases). Germline CDR1 is LGHDT and CDR2 is YNNKEL (reference sequence). This CDR3 has 15 amino acids. The V and J ends lost 4 bases and 9 bases respectively, with 21 bases between them. The CDR3 DNA reads TGTGCCAGCAGCCTACCACAGGGCCGGGACCGTCGCTACACCTTC. Amino acid sequence: CASSLPQGRDRRYTF.

This clonotype was seen a few times. The chain uses TRBV6-4 and TRBJ2-2, with 10 bases fitting TRBD1. CDR3 length: 20 amino acids. Germline assignment: CDR1 MRHNA and CDR2 SNTAGT. J was trimmed by 0 bases and V by 2 bases; bases with no gene match: 12. CDR3: CASSDPTGTGAFANTGELFF. The DNA of the CDR3 is TGTGCCAGCAGTGACCCCACCGGGACAGGGGCGTTCGCGAACACCGGGGAGCTGTTTTTT.

This clonotype was counted many times. CDR3 bases: TGCAGCGTTGCGGTTAGCGTTGCCGGGGAGCTGTTTTTT. It encodes CSVAVSVAGELFF. The chain recombines TRBV29-1 with TRBJ2-2; D might be TRBD2 (5 bases). CDR1 and CDR2 (germline): SQVTM, ANQGSEA. The CDR3 loop spans 13 amino acids. V was clipped by 4 bases and J by 6 bases, with 12 bases between them.

V gene TRBV7-2 combines with J gene TRBJ2-1, with 9 positions matching TRBD2. The CDR3 consists of 15 residues. CDR1 is SGHTA and CDR2 is FQGNSA in the germline V gene. With V trimmed by 5 bases and J by 9 bases, 11 bases remained unmatched. The CDR3 DNA sequence: TGTGCCAGCAGCCTCACTGGCGGGGGGGCCGCTGAGCAGTTCTTC. Translation: CASSLTGGGAAEQFF.

This clonotype was observed a handful of times. Germline is not matched at one junction end, which may reflect a read error. The chain joins TRBV12-3 or TRBV12-4 to TRBJ2-2, with D tentatively TRBD2 (6 bases). The CDR3 loop spans 18 amino acids. The CDR3 sequence is CACSLGWRGGSHTGELFF. The DNA for the CDR3 is TGTGCCTGCAGTTTAGGGTGGCGGGGAGGTTCGCACACCGGGGAGCTGTTTTTT.

This clonotype was seen at least ten times. This chain joins TRBV27 and TRBJ2-2; the D is unclear. Germline CDR1 is MNHEY and CDR2 is SMNVEV (reference sequence). The V gene lost 3 bases and the J gene lost 0 bases, with 5 bases spanning the gap. The CDR3 runs to 14 residues. The CDR3 DNA reads TGTGCCAGCAGTTTTGGTTCGAACACCGGGGAGCTGTTTTTT. As protein: CASSFGSNTGELFF.

This clonotype showed up just a few times. The rearrangement links TRBV12-3 or TRBV12-4 to TRBJ1-1, with TRBD1 matching over 7 bases. This CDR3 comprises 14 residues. Trimming removed 7 bases from V and 4 bases from J; junction bases left unmatched: 9. The CDR3 DNA reads as TGTGCCAGCAAATCGGAGGGGGCCGGCACTGAAGCTTTCTTT. It is translated as CASKSEGAGTEAFF.

The J gene is TRBJ2-3, the V gene TRBV3-1; tentatively, D is TRBD1 (6 bases). The CDR3 spans 16 residues. Germline-derived CDR1 and CDR2 are LGHDT and YNNKEL (reference sequence). V gave up 4 bases and J gave up 3 bases, with 17 bases separating them. The CDR3 coding sequence is TGTGCCAGCAGCCTTAAACAGGGTATTAGTACAGATACGCAGTATTTT. It yields the protein CASSLKQGISTDTQYF.

This clonotype has ten or more counts. V usage is TRBV10-2 and J usage is TRBJ1-5; tentative D call: TRBD1 (6 bases). The V gene's germline CDR1 is WSHSY and CDR2 SAAADI. There are 14 residues in the CDR3. Trimming took 2 bases from V and 4 from J, leaving 9 bases between them. Here the CDR3 reads CASSEAGANQPQHF. The CDR3 nucleotides read TGCGCCAGCAGTGAGGCAGGGGCAAATCAGCCCCAGCATTTT.

This clonotype has ten or more counts. The chain recombines TRBV28 with TRBJ2-1, with TRBD1 identical over 8 bases. The CDR3 has 14 amino acids. Unmatched junction bases numbered 6, after V lost 5 bases and J lost 6 bases. CDR1 and CDR2 (germline): MDHEN, SYDVKM. In DNA, the CDR3 is TGTGCCAGCAGTCAGACAGGGGTCATCAATGAGCAGTTCTTC. It translates to CASSQTGVINEQFF.